These 3 T cell receptor beta chains share one sample of origin, sequenced in a study of blood T cell repertoires in COVID-19. Clones were sequenced by immunoSEQ multiplex PCR, and TCRdb holds only the in-frame ones, with some missing. The sample includes fewer than 500,000 clones, about nine tenths of them seen just once. Sequencing used PBMCs or T cells enriched from blood (not recorded which). The source is a woman aged 18-29 years who had recovered from COVID-19.

The chain employs TRBV19 and TRBJ1-1; D is unclear. Deletions cut 5 bases from V and 0 bases from J, with 19 bases between. This CDR3 contains 17 residues. Per the germline V gene, CDR1 is LNHDA and CDR2 is SQIVND (reference sequence). CDR3 sequence: CASSDPSAGSMNTEAFF. In DNA form, the CDR3 reads TGTGCCAGTAGTGATCCCTCGGCCGGGTCAATGAACACTGAAGCTTTCTTT.

The chain combines TRBV5-1 with TRBJ2-6; 14 nucleotides match TRBD2. This CDR3 has 20 amino acids. J gave up 0 bases and V 2 bases, and 7 bases lay outside the gene matches. Germline lookup yields CDR1 SGHRS and CDR2 YFSETQ. The CDR3 DNA is TGCGCCAGCAGCTTTTCCATCGGGACTAGCGGGGGCTCTGGGGCCAACGTCCTGACTTTC. It encodes CASSFSIGTSGGSGANVLTF.

The chain is built from TRBV9 and TRBJ2-2, with D possibly TRBD1 on 5 matching bases. The CDR3 has 16 residues. Germline V gives CDR1 SGDLS, CDR2 YYNGEE. Trimming took off 0 bases at V and 3 bases at J, with 12 bases between the two ends. In nucleotides, the CDR3 is TGTGCCAGCAGCGTAGCTGCAGGGCTTGACACCGGGGAGCTGTTTTTT. Protein: CASSVAAGLDTGELFF.